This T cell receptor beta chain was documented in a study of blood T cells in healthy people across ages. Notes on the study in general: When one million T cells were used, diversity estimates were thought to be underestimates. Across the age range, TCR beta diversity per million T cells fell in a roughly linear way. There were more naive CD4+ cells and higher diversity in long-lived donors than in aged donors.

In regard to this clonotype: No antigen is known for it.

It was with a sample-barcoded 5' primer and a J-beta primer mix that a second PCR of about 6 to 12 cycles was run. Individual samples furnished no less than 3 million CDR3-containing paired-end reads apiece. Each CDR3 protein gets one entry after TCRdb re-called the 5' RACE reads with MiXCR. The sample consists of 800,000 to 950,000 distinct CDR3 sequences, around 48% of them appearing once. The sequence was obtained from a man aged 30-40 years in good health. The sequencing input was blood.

The CDR3 protein is CSAREDNLAKNIQYF. CDR3 DNA: TGCAGTGCTAGAGAAGACAATCTAGCCAAAAACATTCAGTACTTC. The rearrangement uses TRBV20-1 and TRBJ2-4; D ambiguous. CDR1 is DFQATT and CDR2 is SNEGSKA in the germline V gene (reference sequence). Trimming removed 0 bases from V and 0 bases from J, with 9 bases in between. The CDR3 runs to 15 residues.